This TCR beta chain was captured in a study of cytomegalovirus exposure and HLA in healthy donors (TCRdb year 2017). Some background on the complete study: An earlier analysis of 587 of the donors reported approximately 270 Gb of sequence data and 120 million or so unique TCR beta sequences from some 180 million T cells. An early release that covered about 640 HLA-typed donors contained about 300 gigabases of sequencing data and about 84 million unique TCR sequences. Among the roughly 400 genotyped donors, more than 70% belonged to the genetic ancestry cluster associated with self-reported Caucasian donors. The study aimed to test whether signatures of past pathogen exposure could be identified by cataloging public T cell receptors. The study used immunosequencing to profile the T cell repertoires of some 600 subjects and linked those repertoires to cytomegalovirus serostatus. In addition to the first cohort of 650 to 800 subjects, a separate validation cohort of 120 different subjects was used. To predict cytomegalovirus infection status, the study combined high-throughput TCR immunosequencing, statistical association of individual TCRs with disease status, and machine learning. A later analysis re-examined previously published TCR beta repertoires from 610 or so donors and added high-resolution HLA genotyping to investigate patterns of TCR occurrence. In the later analysis, no new phenotypic data were used to find candidate immune exposures; instead, reliance was placed on TCR beta sequences and their occurrence across donors. In an earlier analysis of roughly 580 of the donors, high-throughput TCR beta sequencing was used to judge whether each TCR beta V gene segment behaved as functional or pseudogenic. Donor age, sex, ethnicity and CMV serostatus were compiled together with the repertoire data. A later genetic analysis took genome-wide SNP genotypes for about 55% of the 666 donors and used that subset as a discovery cohort. All discovery cohort repertoires had been generated on a single sequencing platform. HLA typing covered class I and class II loci at four-digit resolution. Typing coverage varied by locus: roughly 629-630 donors for A, B, C, DRB1 and DQB1; more than 500 for DQA1; over 600 for DPA1; approximately 490 for DPB1. Because of strong linkage in the cohort, 4 to 6 DR-DQ haplotypes were treated as single units for association and clustering. Across about 370 genotyped donors of the cohort, an average of about 220,000 unique TCR beta nucleotide sequences per donor were sequenced, and 15% to 20% of those sequences were non-productive. General conclusions and limits of the study: In vitro tests confirmed that a few of the cytomegalovirus-associated TCR beta chains recognize cytomegalovirus antigens. Because HLA typing was unavailable for some donors at each locus, only the typed subset was used in association tests. The sequencing pipeline was judged likely to have produced a cluster of highly shared sequence variants as a technical artifact. A later analysis reported that several top co-occurrence clusters appeared linked to parvovirus B19, influenza, CMV and Epstein-Barr virus. Correlated functional status among segregating V segments might be attributable to linkage disequilibrium, but an unknown experimental factor could not be ruled out. For the cohort, immune exposure information was limited to CMV serostatus. The classifier was reported to diagnose cytomegalovirus status with high specificity and sensitivity in both the original cohort and the validation cohort. According to a later analysis, TCR association rates differed among HLA loci, with DRB1 alleles showing the most associated TCRs and HLA-C alleles showing the fewest. In this cohort, only TCR beta chains were sequenced, and detectable features were limited by the absence of alpha or paired-chain data. Because counts were too low, roughly 17 rarely observed V segments, including chromosome 9 orphons, were left out of the earlier analysis of approximately 580 of the donors. Most TCR sequences were seen in very few donors, while some public TCRs were found in many individuals. In a later analysis, 15,000 to 20,000 TCR beta sequences were associated with specific HLA alleles at a false discovery rate of 0.05. Some IMGT-functional V segments, including TRBV6-2 and TRBV6-3, could not be told apart with the 87-base-pair reads, so those segments were excluded. In the study, about 150 TCR beta chains were listed as associated with cytomegalovirus. Presence/absence analyses assumed roughly uniform sequencing depth across donors, an assumption that may not hold. It was suggested by the authors that the approach could potentially be generalized to other disease states and immunological phenotypes. In a later analysis, most CMV-associated TCR beta chains were found to appear HLA-restricted, with HLA associations seemingly driven largely by CMV exposure. Strong co-occurrence of HLA alleles, especially DR and DQ, made assigning TCR associations to individual alleles difficult. In a later genetic analysis, a missense DCLRE1C variant was associated with V-gene and J-gene trimming of TCR beta chains, and the association was replicated in an independent cohort. An earlier analysis of approximately 530 of the donors showed that most TCR beta V segments appeared in productive rearrangements either about 87% or about 30% of the time, which broadly matched IMGT annotations. A further reported finding was that TCR beta sequences accurately predicted the HLA-A and HLA-B alleles for most subjects in the first cohort. In a later analysis, HLA-associated TCR beta chains showed more clonal expansion and lower generation probabilities than non-associated chains that were equally common. Compared with the roughly 700-donor mean, donors in an Asian-associated ancestry cluster had fewer N-insertions in productive TCRs, according to a later genetic analysis.

Per the germline V gene (reference sequence), MNHEY is the CDR1 and SMNVEV is the CDR2. Including cysteine and phenylalanine, the CDR3 has 16 amino acids. Just the 48-base CDR3 DNA is kept, in frame starting at base 1. The junction shows trimming of 2 bases on V and 6 bases on J, and the gene matches do not reach 9 bases of it. The cohort comprised fewer than 750 healthy bone marrow donors. All cohort members were sampled while nominally healthy, although unrecorded immune exposures were likely present. The donor was CMV seropositive and was included in the group of almost 300 seropositive cohort members. Each donor provided a peripheral blood sample, and peripheral blood mononuclear cells were used for TCR beta sequencing. Genomic DNA was extracted from the blood cell samples with the Qiagen DNeasy Blood Extraction Kit. With regard to this clone: The target of this receptor is not known. It has no much larger one-base neighbor in the sample; base qualities were not kept.

Libraries were constructed by the immunoSEQ multiplex PCR assay. The multiplex PCR relied on a mix of 60 forward primers for TCR Vbeta segments and 13 reverse primers for TCR Jbeta segments. Amplification of the CDR3 region of rearranged TCR beta genes was performed with a multiplex PCR assay on genomic DNA. The Illumina HiSeq System was used to sequence the amplified TCR beta libraries as 87-base-pair reads. For the original study's pipeline: A later analysis tallied approximately 87 million unique TCR beta chains across the 666 repertoires, and approximately 12 million of those chains were shared by two or more donors. A nearest-neighbor algorithm error-corrected the raw reads and collapsed the reads into unique sequences, merging closely related sequences to remove PCR and sequencing errors. V, D and J gene segments were assigned by aligning CDR3 sequences to IMGT reference sequences. For a sequence to be retained, a match of at least six nucleotides was required to both a V gene segment and a J gene segment. A rearrangement was called productive if the CDR3 had no stop codons and remained in frame with V and J, and every other rearrangement was called non-productive. Following IMGT convention, CDR3 was defined as the stretch from the second conserved V-encoded cysteine up to the conserved J-encoded phenylalanine. The earlier analysis of 500 to 600 of the donors excluded sequences that lacked an unambiguous match to a single V gene segment. An earlier analysis of just under 600 of the donors called V segments functional above 56.7% productive rearrangements and segregating when the between-donor standard deviation exceeded 5%. A statistical classification framework was built for diagnosing cytomegalovirus status from the catalog of TCR beta chain sequences. In a later analysis, V and J genes were assigned by comparing TCR nucleotide sequences against IMGT/GENE-DB human TR gene sequences. Using the TCRdist pipeline, a later analysis assigned CDR3 sequences along with most-parsimonious VDJ recombination scenarios. A later analysis defined each TCR beta chain by its CDR3 amino acid sequence plus V-gene family, and excluded reads lacking a unique V-gene family. In a later analysis, 500 to 700 highly shared, low-generation-probability nucleotide sequences were removed to address suspected cross-contamination and a sequencing artifact. For each public chain, a later analysis derived a clonal expansion index from normalized ranks of inferred template counts within each repertoire. Generation probabilities in a later analysis came from a VDJ recombination model fitted to out-of-frame rearrangements, and those results were checked against IGoR. In a later analysis, hypergeometric tests were used to score TCR-TCR, TCR-HLA and TCR-CMV co-occurrence, with a repertoire-size bias correction applied to TCR pairs. A later analysis estimated false discovery rates by permuting HLA or CMV assignments 20 times. In a later analysis, co-occurring TCRs were grouped using DBSCAN, with TCRdist sequence similarity added in when clustering inside HLA-allele-positive subsets. Repertoires with fewer than 30,000 or more than 120,000 public chains were left out of co-occurrence clustering, as were about five repertoires with anomalous nucleotide sharing. TCRdb mirrors the immuneACCESS table, restricted to in-frame sequences. Some clones are absent from its copies; in checked studies, under half trace to an unresolved V gene, and the reason for the others is unknown. The V and J calls and clone size are taken from that table; D and trimming were inferred from the DNA. Present in this sample are some 150,000 clones, approximately 60% of which were seen just once. The ten largest clones capture around 7.1% of the sample.

The clonotype was recovered from a woman aged 55-70 years in good health and CMV-seropositive. The sequence joins TRBV27 to TRBJ2-1; TRBD2 aligns with 8 central bases. What was sequenced was PBMCs. The DNA sequence follows: TGTGCCAGCAGTTTAGCGGGAGGCCTGGGGACCAATGAGCAGTTCTTC. It translates to CASSLAGGLGTNEQFF.